These 9 T cell receptor beta chains were all obtained from the same sample, sequenced in a study of control samples from healthy donors and cancer patients. Repertoires were generated with immunoSEQ multiplex PCR, while TCRdb's copy carries only in-frame clones and drops some. The data contain around 130,000 clones, around 90% of them singletons. The source material was blood. Every receptor here comes from a man younger than 35 in good health.

The rearrangement uses TRBV11-2 and TRBJ2-7; 9 positions match TRBD2. CDR1 and CDR2 from the germline V gene are SGHAT and FQNNGV. This CDR3 region has 15 residues. Losses at the gene ends were 2 bases for V and 3 bases for J; bases not matched to a gene: 5. CDR3 region: CASSLQSGRFYEQYV. The CDR3 coding sequence is TGTGCCAGCAGCTTACAAAGCGGGAGGTTCTACGAGCAGTACGTC.

The rearrangement joins TRBV19 to TRBJ1-4; perhaps TRBD1 as D (5 bases). Germline V gene lookup returns CDR1 LNHDA and CDR2 SQIVND (reference sequence). This CDR3 has 15 residues. The germline V and J ends were trimmed by 5 bases and 2 bases, with 12 bases remaining between them. CDR3 DNA: TGTGCCAGTAGTCCTCGACAGTCGACTAATGAAAAACTGTTTTTT. This gives the protein CASSPRQSTNEKLFF.

The genes are TRBV6-5 and TRBJ1-1, with 9 bases matching TRBD1. V was clipped by 6 bases and J by 1 base; unmatched bases: 3. CDR1 is MNHEY, CDR2 SVGAGI, per germline. The CDR3 has 14 residues. CDR3 loop: CASSNRGPNTEAFF. DNA for the CDR3: TGTGCCAGCAGCAACAGGGGGCCGAACACTGAAGCTTTCTTT.

The chain recombines TRBV3-1 (or the pseudogene TRBV3-2) with TRBJ1-4, with unresolved D. The ends were cut back, 0 bases at V and 8 bases at J, with 7 bases in the middle. Per germline, CDR1 LGHDT and CDR2 YNNKEL (reference sequence). The CDR3 contains 13 residues. For the CDR3, the DNA is TGTGCCAGCAGCCAAGAATCGGGGGAAAAACTGTTTTTT. It encodes CASSQESGEKLFF.

The chain has TRBV7-9 and TRBJ1-5; the D is unclear. The CDR3 length is 15 residues. V lost 5 bases and J 5 bases, leaving 16 bases between the germline ends. Per the germline V gene, CDR1 is SEHNR and CDR2 is FQNEAQ (reference sequence). CDR3 coding DNA: TGTGCCAGCAGCCCAAACGGTCAGGAGCATCAGCCCCAGCATTTT. Protein: CASSPNGQEHQPQHF.

V usage is TRBV18 and J usage is TRBJ1-6; 8 bases fit TRBD1. V shed 3 bases and J 8 bases; nucleotides not matched to a gene: 12. The CDR3 has 17 residues. CDR1 and CDR2 from the germline V gene are KGHSH and LQKENI. The DNA of the CDR3 is TGTGCCAGCTCACCCACCCTGGGACAGGAGAGTCATTCACCCCTCCACTTT. As protein: CASSPTLGQESHSPLHF.

This rearrangement joins TRBV2 to TRBJ2-3; 9 nucleotides line up with TRBD2. Per the germline V gene, CDR1 is SNHLY and CDR2 is FYNNEI. This CDR3 is built from 14 residues. After removal of 6 bases from V and 4 bases from J, the junction contained 5 bases not matched to a gene. Written as DNA, the CDR3 is TGTGCCAGCAGCCGGACTAGCGTCGCAGATACGCAGTATTTT. This gives the protein CASSRTSVADTQYF.

The chain has TRBV6-6 and TRBJ2-1; D gene uncertain. Trimming left V 2 bases short and J 5 bases short, with 16 bases between. The CDR3 is 16 residues long. CDR1 and CDR2 (germline): MNHNY, SVGAGI (reference sequence). CDR3: CASSYERSLYNNEQFF. The DNA of the CDR3 is TGTGCCAGCAGTTACGAGCGTTCCTTATACAACAATGAGCAGTTCTTC.

This clone has only one observation. The V and J genes are TRBV2 and TRBJ1-5; no firm D call. The V end was cut by 7 bases, the J end by 3 bases, with 16 bases between. Germline loops: CDR1 SNHLY, CDR2 FYNNEI. CDR3 length: 15 amino acids. The CDR3 DNA reads TGTGCCAGCACAATTGGCGCGCAACTCAATCAGCCCCAGCATTTT. Protein: CASTIGAQLNQPQHF.